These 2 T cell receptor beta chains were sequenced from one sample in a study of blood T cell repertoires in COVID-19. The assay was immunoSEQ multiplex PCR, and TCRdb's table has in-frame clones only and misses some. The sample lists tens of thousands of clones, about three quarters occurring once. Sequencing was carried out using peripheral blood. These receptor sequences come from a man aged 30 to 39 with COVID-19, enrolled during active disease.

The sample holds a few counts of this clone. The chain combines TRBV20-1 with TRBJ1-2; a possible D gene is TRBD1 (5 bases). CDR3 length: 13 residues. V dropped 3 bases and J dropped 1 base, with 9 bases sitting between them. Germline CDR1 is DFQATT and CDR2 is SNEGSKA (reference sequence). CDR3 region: CSASGGVNYGYTF. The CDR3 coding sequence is TGCAGTGCTAGTGGGGGGGTTAACTATGGCTACACCTTC.

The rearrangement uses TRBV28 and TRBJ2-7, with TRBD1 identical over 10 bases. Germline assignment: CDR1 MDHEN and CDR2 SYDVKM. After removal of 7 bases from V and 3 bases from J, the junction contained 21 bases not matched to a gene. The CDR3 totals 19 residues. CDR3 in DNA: TGTGCCAGCACCAAAGGGTTAGGGGTCGGACAGGGGGATTTCTACGAGCAGTACTTC. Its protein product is CASTKGLGVGQGDFYEQYF.